The 32 T cell receptor beta chains presented below share a single source sample, sequenced in a study of beta chain features in type 1 diabetes. Whole-study findings and limits: The study found moderately but significantly shorter TCRB CDR3s in all four CD4+ subsets of Type 1 diabetes patients.

Their target antigens are unknown. Investigators reverse transcribed all isolated RNA, so they sequenced expressed TCRB transcripts. Generated by immunoSEQ multiplex PCR, the TCRdb table keeps only in-frame clones and is missing some. The data contain more than 100,000 clones, about 10% of them singletons. Sample: central memory CD4+ T cells from blood. The receptors were gathered from a young man with type 1 diabetes.

This clone was seen a few times. This chain uses TRBV30 with TRBJ2-7; 8 bases match TRBD2. Germline CDR1 and CDR2: GTSNPN and SVGIG (reference sequence). There are 12 residues in the CDR3. V shed 2 bases, J shed 7 bases, and the junction held 4 bases outside the gene matches. CDR3 loop: CAWSRGGREQYF. The DNA for the CDR3 is TGTGCCTGGAGTCGGGGGGGTCGGGAGCAGTACTTC. The whole variable domain, filled in from reference TRBV30 and TRBJ2-7, reads SQTIHQWPATLVQPVGSPLSLECTVEGTSNPNLYWYRQAAGRGLQLLFYSVGIGQISSEVPQNLSASRPQDRQFILSSKKLLLSDSGFYLCAWSRGGREQYFGPGTRLTVT.

The chain combines TRBV20-1 with TRBJ2-7; TRBD1 might be the D (6 bases). The CDR3 runs to 11 residues. V lost 2 bases and J 6 bases, leaving 8 bases between the germline ends. Germline V gene sequence: CDR1 DFQATT, CDR2 SNEGSKA (reference sequence). Written as DNA, the CDR3 is TGCAGTGCTAGAAGAGGGGGCGAGCAGTACTTC. Encoded protein: CSARRGGEQYF.

This clone was observed a handful of times. This chain connects TRBV28 to TRBJ2-7, with D perhaps TRBD2 (6 bases). Trimming left V 2 bases short and J 3 bases short, with 11 bases between. Germline lookup yields CDR1 MDHEN and CDR2 SYDVKM. This CDR3 is 14 amino acids long. CDR3 residues: CASSLGGLRYEQYF. The CDR3 DNA reads as TGTGCCAGCAGTTTAGGGGGACTCCGCTACGAGCAGTACTTC. The complete variable domain, with remaining parts taken from reference TRBV28 and TRBJ2-7, reads DVKVTQSSRYLVKRTGEKVFLECVQDMDHENMFWYRQDPGLGLRLIYFSYDVKMKEKGDIPEGYSVSREKKERFSLILESASTNQTSMYLCASSLGGLRYEQYFGPGTRLTVT.

Here the CDR3 reads CASSPGTNSGNTIYF. Here the CDR3 DNA reads TGTGCCAGCAGTCCCGGGACAAACTCTGGAAACACCATATATTTT. V usage is TRBV28 and J usage is TRBJ1-3, with a possible D match to TRBD1 (6 bases). The V gene lost 5 bases and the J gene lost 0 bases, with 11 bases spanning the gap. CDR1 is MDHEN and CDR2 is SYDVKM in the germline V gene. The CDR3 has 15 amino acids.

The chain combines TRBV5-1 with TRBJ2-1; 7 nucleotides match TRBD2. CDR1 is SGHRS and CDR2 is YFSETQ in the germline V gene. This CDR3 spans 19 amino acids. V lost 3 bases, J lost 0 bases, and 15 bases stayed unmatched. The CDR3 coding sequence is TGCGCCAGCAGCTCCTCCGGGGTGCGGGGGAGGAGCTCCTACAATGAGCAGTTCTTC. Amino acid sequence: CASSSSGVRGRSSYNEQFF.

This clone has a handful of counts. This chain connects TRBV7-2 to TRBJ2-3; 10 positions match TRBD2. V dropped 1 base and J dropped 9; count of bases not matched to a gene: 7. This CDR3 has 15 residues. Per germline, CDR1 SGHTA and CDR2 FQGNSA. The CDR3 loop reads CASSLGWGSGGTQYF. The CDR3 DNA reads TGTGCCAGCAGCTTAGGGTGGGGTAGCGGGGGGACGCAGTATTTT. Complete variable domain (other parts from reference TRBV7-2 and TRBJ2-3): GAGVSQSPSNKVTEKGKDVELRCDPISGHTALYWYRQSLGQGLEFLIYFQGNSAPDKSGLPSDRFSAERTGGSVSTLTIQRTQQEDSAVYLCASSLGWGSGGTQYFGPGTRLTVL.

V gene TRBV21-1 combines with J gene TRBJ2-7; the listed D gene, TRBD2, was not tested against the DNA. TRBV21-1 is given as a pseudogene. This CDR3 comprises 18 residues. The CDR3 protein is CASSKEKGPRLLTYEQYF. The CDR3 nucleotides read TGTGCCAGCAGCAAAGAGAAAGGCCCGAGGTTGTTAACCTACGAGCAGTACTTC.

This clone was found a few times. The chain is built from TRBV5-5 and TRBJ2-7; D is perhaps TRBD1 (5 bases). The CDR3 runs to 11 residues. The germline V gene encodes CDR1 SGHKS and CDR2 YYEKEE (reference sequence). V lost 2 bases to trimming and J lost 7 bases, with 7 bases between them. The CDR3: CASSFKGEQYF. CDR3 nucleotides: TGTGCCAGCAGCTTTAAGGGGGAGCAGTACTTC.

This clone was picked up a small number of times. CDR3 sequence: CASSFGDSVRNEQFF. As DNA, the CDR3 is TGCGCCAGCAGCTTCGGGGACTCGGTGAGAAATGAGCAGTTCTTC. The chain couples TRBV5-1 to TRBJ2-1; TRBD2 is a possible D gene (6 bases). Germline CDR1 reads SGHRS; CDR2 reads YFSETQ. The CDR3 covers 15 residues. The V end lost 2 bases, the J end lost 7 bases, and 16 bases lay between the germline ends.

This chain uses TRBV7-3 with TRBJ2-1, with TRBD2 matching 12 bases. The junction had 9 bases not matched to a gene; V was cut back by 5 bases and J by 10 bases. In germline, CDR1 is SGHTA, CDR2 FQGTGA. The CDR3 runs to 15 residues. CDR3 DNA: TGTGCCAGCAGCACCCGGACTAGCGGGGTGGGGGAGCAGTTCTTC. It yields the protein CASSTRTSGVGEQFF.

This clone was observed a few times. The rearrangement links TRBV25-1 to TRBJ1-5; TRBD1 is a possible D gene (5 bases). The V gene lost 3 bases and the J gene lost 4 bases, with 13 bases spanning the gap. CDR3 size: 15 residues. Per germline, CDR1 MGHDK and CDR2 SYGVNS. As DNA, the CDR3 is TGTGCCAGCAGTGACGGGGGAACGACTAATCAGCCCCAGCATTTT. Protein sequence: CASSDGGTTNQPQHF.

The J gene is TRBJ1-1, the V gene TRBV27; no definite D call. The length of the CDR3 is 14 residues. Germline CDR1 MNHEY, CDR2 SMNVEV (reference sequence). Trimming left V 3 bases short and J 8 bases short, with 16 bases between. The CDR3 region has the DNA TGTGCCAGCAGTTTCGTGGCAGGCTTAAACGAAGCTTTCTTT. Protein product: CASSFVAGLNEAFF.

This clone has only a few counts. The genes are TRBV18 and TRBJ2-1; 10 nucleotides agree with TRBD2. From germline, CDR1 is KGHSH and CDR2 LQKENI. CDR3 length equals 15 residues. Unmatched junction bases numbered 3, after V lost 2 bases and J lost 5 bases. CDR3 DNA sequence: TGTGCCAGCTCACCAGGACTAGCGGAGAACAATGAGCAGTTCTTC. As protein: CASSPGLAENNEQFF. The variable domain in full, with the rest retrieved from reference TRBV18 and TRBJ2-1, is NAGVMQNPRHLVRRRGQEARLRCSPMKGHSHVYWYRQLPEEGLKFMVYLQKENIIDESGMPKERFSAEFPKEGPSILRIQQVVRGDSAAYFCASSPGLAENNEQFFGPGTRLTVL.

This clone has only a few counts. The V call is TRBV7-9, the J call TRBJ2-5; tentatively, D is TRBD2 (6 bases). The V gene's germline CDR1 is SEHNR and CDR2 FQNEAQ (reference sequence). V dropped 2 bases and J dropped 3 bases, with 7 bases sitting between them. The CDR3 is 13 amino acids. The CDR3 DNA reads as TGTGCCAGCAGCTTATGGGGGGAAGAGACCCAGTACTTC. It codes for CASSLWGEETQYF.

This clone showed up just a few times. V gene TRBV9 combines with J gene TRBJ2-5; D not resolved. This CDR3 has 13 amino acids. Germline loops: CDR1 SGDLS, CDR2 YYNGEE. V dropped 0 bases and J dropped 4 bases, with 7 bases sitting between them. The DNA for the CDR3 is TGTGCCAGCAGCGTAGTTGCAGGAGAGACCCAGTACTTC. Amino acids: CASSVVAGETQYF.

The chain links TRBV18 to TRBJ1-2; 8 nucleotides match TRBD1. V trimming: 2 bases; J trimming: 8 bases; junction bases outside the gene matches: 10. The germline V gene has CDR1 KGHSH and CDR2 LQKENI. The CDR3 is made up of 15 amino acids. The DNA of the CDR3 is TGTGCCAGCTCACCAACGGGAAGGGGACAGGAAGGCTACACCTTC. This sequence encodes CASSPTGRGQEGYTF.

This clone has a handful of counts. The genes are TRBV2 and TRBJ1-1, with D possibly TRBD1 on 6 matching bases. The CDR3 is made up of 13 amino acids. V lost 2 bases and J 11 bases, leaving 15 bases between the germline ends. From germline, CDR1 is SNHLY and CDR2 FYNNEI. CDR3 sequence reads: CASSEKGGLRAFF. CDR3 DNA sequence: TGTGCCAGCAGTGAAAAGGGGGGGCTTAGGGCTTTCTTT.

This clone showed up just a few times. The chain carries TRBV29-1 and TRBJ2-4; D possibly corresponds to TRBD1 (6 bases). This CDR3 is built from 13 residues. The V gene lost 4 bases and the J gene lost 6 bases, with 13 bases spanning the gap. Germline loops: CDR1 SQVTM, CDR2 ANQGSEA. The CDR3 loop is CSVVEQGSNIQYF. CDR3 sequence (DNA): TGCAGCGTTGTGGAGCAGGGGTCAAACATTCAGTACTTC.

The V gene is TRBV5-5, the J gene TRBJ2-5; possibly TRBD2 for D (6 bases). The CDR3 extends over 14 amino acids. CDR1 and CDR2 (germline): SGHKS, YYEKEE (reference sequence). Trimming pared 5 bases from V and 1 base from J, leaving 12 bases between. CDR3 loop: CASSEVGSQETQYF. The DNA for the CDR3 is TGTGCCAGCAGTGAGGTCGGGAGCCAAGAGACCCAGTACTTC.

This clone was detected a few times. The chain employs TRBV30 and TRBJ2-2, with D possibly TRBD1 on 6 matching bases. V was pared by 2 bases and J by 5 bases, with 9 bases between. CDR1 GTSNPN and CDR2 SVGIG come from the germline V gene (reference sequence). The length of the CDR3 is 13 residues. The CDR3 region is CAWSLGGTGELFF. CDR3 DNA: TGTGCCTGGAGTCTAGGGGGTACCGGGGAGCTGTTTTTT.

The chain combines TRBV5-8 with TRBJ2-1; 7 bases are a match to TRBD1. Germline assignment: CDR1 SGHTS and CDR2 YDEGEE. After removal of 3 bases from V and 7 bases from J, the junction contained 4 bases not matched to a gene. This CDR3 has 13 residues. The CDR3 DNA reads TGTGCCAGCAGCTGGGGACAGTCAAATGAGCAGTTCTTC. Amino acid sequence: CASSWGQSNEQFF.

This sequence joins TRBV28 and TRBJ2-5, with D perhaps TRBD1 (5 bases). The CDR3 is made up of 16 amino acids. The V gene lost 3 bases and the J gene lost 3 bases, with 17 bases spanning the gap. Germline assignment: CDR1 MDHEN and CDR2 SYDVKM. DNA of the CDR3: TGTGCCAGCAGTTTTCCGCACAGGACAAATGAAGAGACCCAGTACTTC. It translates to CASSFPHRTNEETQYF.

This clone has more than one count but fewer than ten. V and J are TRBV7-9 and TRBJ2-7; 8 nucleotides line up with TRBD1. With V trimmed by 2 bases and J by 3 bases, 9 bases remained unmatched. The CDR3 length is 16 residues. Germline values: CDR1 SEHNR, CDR2 FQNEAQ (reference sequence). CDR3 sequence reads: CASSLWRQGTHYEQYF. In nucleotides, the CDR3 is TGTGCCAGCAGCTTATGGAGACAGGGGACCCACTACGAGCAGTACTTC.

This clone came up a few times. The CDR3 spells CASSIDPGSEQFF. The CDR3 region has the DNA TGTGCCAGTAGTATAGATCCAGGTAGTGAGCAGTTCTTC. This chain uses TRBV19 with TRBJ2-1; D is unclear. The germline V gene encodes CDR1 LNHDA and CDR2 SQIVND (reference sequence). The CDR3 totals 13 residues. V was shortened by 0 bases and J by 9 bases, with 9 bases between the two germline ends.

J is TRBJ2-7 and V is TRBV5-1; 8 bases map to TRBD1. Trimming cost V 4 bases and J 0 bases; bases outside gene matches: 6. This CDR3 is 15 amino acids long. Germline values: CDR1 SGHRS, CDR2 YFSETQ. CDR3 DNA: TGCGCCAGCAGCCAGGGACAGGCGTACTCCTACGAGCAGTACTTC. Its translation: CASSQGQAYSYEQYF.

This clone was seen a few times. The chain links TRBV5-1 to TRBJ2-1, with 7 nucleotides matching TRBD2. The CDR3 loop spans 12 amino acids. Germline CDR1 reads SGHRS; CDR2 reads YFSETQ. The V gene end was trimmed by 2 bases and the J gene end by 8 bases; junction bases not matched to a gene: 1. The CDR3 nucleotides read TGCGCCAGCAGCTTCCGGGGGGATGAGCAGTTCTTC. Protein product: CASSFRGDEQFF.

V is TRBV28 and J is TRBJ2-1; 8 bases map to TRBD1. This CDR3 contains 14 residues. The V gene's germline CDR1 is MDHEN and CDR2 SYDVKM. V lost 1 base and J lost 10; bases outside the gene matches: 6. The CDR3 sequence: CASSLSQGAREQFF. CDR3 DNA: TGTGCCAGCAGTTTATCTCAGGGGGCGAGGGAGCAGTTCTTC.

This clone was seen a few times. The V call is TRBV28, the J call TRBJ2-1; D may be TRBD2 (5 bases). The CDR3 runs to 16 residues. The germline V gene encodes CDR1 MDHEN and CDR2 SYDVKM. V shed 6 bases and J shed 1 base, with 16 bases lying between them. CDR3 sequence reads: CASSILVGGSYNEQFF. The DNA for the CDR3 is TGTGCCAGCAGCATACTAGTCGGTGGATCCTACAATGAGCAGTTCTTC.

The V and J genes are TRBV10-3 and TRBJ2-2, with 11 bases fitting TRBD2. Germline assignment: CDR1 ENHRY and CDR2 SYGVKD. With V trimmed by 8 bases and J by 0 bases, 2 bases remained unmatched. The CDR3 sequence is 15 residues long. CDR3 bases: TGTGCCATCCTAGCGGGGGGCCCGAACACCGGGGAGCTGTTTTTT. Protein product: CAILAGGPNTGELFF.

The chain combines TRBV30 with TRBJ2-5, with TRBD2 matching 15 bases. Germline V lookup: CDR1 GTSNPN, CDR2 SVGIG (reference sequence). The junction had 3 bases not matched to a gene; V was cut back by 5 bases and J by 11 bases. The CDR3 contains 12 residues. The CDR3 DNA reads as TGTGCCTGGGGTGGACTAGCGGGGGGGCAGTACTTC. As protein: CAWGGLAGGQYF.

This clone was detected a few times. The CDR3: CASSGYTDTQYF. CDR3 nucleotides: TGTGCCAGCAGCGGGTACACAGATACGCAGTATTTT. The chain employs TRBV28 and TRBJ2-3; D remains unclear. The CDR3 has 12 amino acids. Trimming took 6 bases from V and 2 from J, leaving 6 bases between them. CDR1 is MDHEN, CDR2 SYDVKM, per germline.

The chain is built from TRBV19 and TRBJ1-5, with 9 bases that match TRBD1. This CDR3 is built from 13 residues. The ends lost 9 bases at V and 4 bases at J; junction bases unmatched: 4. Germline V gene sequence: CDR1 LNHDA, CDR2 SQIVND (reference sequence). This CDR3 reads CARRGQGNQPQHF. In nucleotides, the CDR3 is TGTGCCAGGAGGGGACAGGGAAATCAGCCCCAGCATTTT.